The 30 T cell receptor beta chains below were found in one sample sequenced in a study of neoadjuvant nivolumab and ipilimumab in lung cancer (dated by TCRdb to about 2020). Libraries came from the immunoSEQ multiplex PCR assay. Imported from immuneACCESS, the table was reduced by TCRdb to in-frame sequences with V and J called. These copies leave out some clones; in studies compared against another copy, an unresolved V gene accounts for under half, and the cause of the remainder is not known. The sample table holds roughly 10,000 clones, of which roughly 80% were seen once. Approximately 7.5% of the sample is taken by the ten largest. In light of the paper, this sample's time point label describes: at surgical resection after neoadjuvant nivolumab +/- ipilimumab. Sequences were derived from tumor tissue, sampled after neoadjuvant nivolumab, alone or with ipilimumab, at or shortly before surgery. The receptors here all came from an adult with non-small cell lung cancer. Some clones in this sample may be carry-over from other donors' samples.

The V call is TRBV15, the J call TRBJ2-7; possible D gene TRBD1, 6 bases. The CDR3 sequence is 15 residues long. Per germline, CDR1 LNHNV and CDR2 YYDKDF (reference sequence). Trimming removed 0 bases at V and 0 bases at J, with 9 bases between. The CDR3 region is CATSREGHNSYEQYF. CDR3 nucleotide sequence: TGTGCCACCAGCAGAGAGGGACACAACTCCTACGAGCAGTACTTC.

The chain links TRBV10-3 to TRBJ1-2; no clear D. CDR1 ENHRY and CDR2 SYGVKD come from the germline V gene. The CDR3 extends over 15 amino acids. The ends were cut back, 0 bases at V and 3 bases at J, with 11 bases in the middle. The CDR3 spells CAISESGSPDYGYTF. The DNA of the CDR3 is TGTGCCATCAGTGAGTCAGGGAGCCCCGACTATGGCTACACCTTC.

The rearrangement uses TRBV6-1 and TRBJ2-3; 14 nucleotides match TRBD2. J gave up 1 base and V 4 bases, and 7 bases lay outside the gene matches. Germline V gene lookup returns CDR1 MNHNS and CDR2 SASEGT. The CDR3 is 18 amino acids. CDR3 loop: CASSVRLAGGTGTDTQYF. The CDR3 DNA reads as TGTGCCAGCAGTGTAAGACTAGCGGGAGGGACGGGCACAGATACGCAGTATTTT.

This clone is a singleton in its sample. The genes are TRBV27 and TRBJ2-1, with TRBD2 as a possible D gene (6 bases). V lost 2 bases and J lost 4, with 12 bases in between. In germline, CDR1 is MNHEY, CDR2 SMNVEV (reference sequence). CDR3 length equals 15 residues. DNA of the CDR3: TGTGCCAGCAGTTTACAGGGACTGACATACAATGAGCAGTTCTTC. It specifies CASSLQGLTYNEQFF.

The chain recombines TRBV11-3 with TRBJ1-2, with D perhaps TRBD1 (6 bases). The CDR3 contains 15 residues. Trimming stripped 4 bases from V and 6 bases from J, with 18 bases between. Per the germline V gene, CDR1 is SGHNT and CDR2 is YENEEA. The CDR3 DNA sequence: TGTGCCAGCAGCTCGACCCACGGGACACTTAATGGCTACACCTTC. It encodes CASSSTHGTLNGYTF.

The rearrangement links TRBV4-1 to TRBJ1-1; unclear D gene. CDR1 and CDR2 (germline): MGHRA, YSYEKL. CDR3 length: 14 residues. Trimming removed 0 bases at V and 5 bases at J, with 10 bases between. CDR3 region: CASSQDQLGTEAFF. DNA of the CDR3: TGCGCCAGCAGCCAAGATCAGCTGGGAACTGAAGCTTTCTTT.

The CDR3 loop reads CASRLQGQDYGYTF. Here the CDR3 DNA reads TGTGCCAGCAGACTACAGGGTCAGGACTATGGCTACACCTTC. The J gene is TRBJ1-2, the V gene TRBV6-5; TRBD1 is a possible D gene (6 bases). Looked up from germline, CDR1 is MNHEY and CDR2 is SVGAGI. This CDR3 has 14 amino acids. Trimming cost V 6 bases and J 3 bases, with 14 bases left between them.

This clone was seen only a few times. This rearrangement joins TRBV19 to TRBJ1-4; 8 nucleotides match TRBD1. J was trimmed by 2 bases and V by 4 bases; bases with no gene match: 3. CDR1 is LNHDA, CDR2 SQIVND, per germline (reference sequence). The CDR3 is made up of 15 amino acids. The DNA of the CDR3 is TGTGCCAGTAGTACGCGACAGGGGACTAATGAAAAACTGTTTTTT. Protein sequence: CASSTRQGTNEKLFF.

J is TRBJ2-1 and V is TRBV9; 11 bases match TRBD2. In germline, CDR1 is SGDLS, CDR2 YYNGEE. This CDR3 is built from 15 residues. V dropped 0 bases and J dropped 9; count of bases not matched to a gene: 5. The CDR3 sequence is CASSVELAGVSEQFF. The CDR3 nucleotides are TGTGCCAGCAGCGTAGAACTAGCGGGAGTATCTGAGCAGTTCTTC.

This chain joins TRBV6-5 and TRBJ1-5, with D hard to call. CDR1 and CDR2 from the germline V gene are MNHEY and SVGAGI. There are 14 residues in the CDR3. V gave up 4 bases and J gave up 6 bases, with 13 bases separating them. The CDR3 sequence: CASSFLLGGQPQHF. The CDR3, as DNA: TGTGCCAGCAGTTTCTTGCTCGGCGGTCAGCCCCAGCATTTT.

The chain carries TRBV4-3 and TRBJ2-1, with 9 bases identical to TRBD2. This CDR3 region has 18 residues. The junction had 17 bases not matched to a gene; V was cut back by 4 bases and J by 7 bases. CDR1 and CDR2 from the germline V gene are LGHNA and YSLEER. The CDR3 is CASSRGPIGGRALNEQFF. The CDR3 bases are TGCGCCAGCAGCCGAGGGCCCATAGGCGGGAGGGCCTTGAATGAGCAGTTCTTC.

This clone was detected a few times. This chain uses TRBV7-8 with TRBJ2-7; no firm D call. The ends were cut back, 4 bases at V and 3 bases at J, with 10 bases in the middle. The germline V gene encodes CDR1 SGHVS and CDR2 FQNEAQ. This CDR3 has 13 residues. CDR3 amino acids: CASSYRVLYEQYF. CDR3 nucleotides: TGTGCCAGCAGCTACCGGGTCCTCTACGAGCAGTACTTC.

The chain recombines TRBV6-5 with TRBJ1-2; a weak D match, TRBD1 (5 bases). V shed 6 bases and J shed 4 bases, with 18 bases lying between them. Germline assignment: CDR1 MNHEY and CDR2 SVGAGI. The CDR3 sequence is 15 residues long. The CDR3 DNA follows: TGTGCCAGCAGCGGAGCCGGGACCTCCCGCTATGGCTACACCTTC. It encodes CASSGAGTSRYGYTF.

This clone was observed a few times. The gene calls are TRBV5-4 and TRBJ2-7; a weak D match, TRBD2 (6 bases). Germline V gene lookup returns CDR1 SGHNT and CDR2 YYREEE (reference sequence). Between the trimmed V and J ends, which lost 4 bases and 2 bases, there was a span of 16 bases. The CDR3 has 15 amino acids. The CDR3 DNA reads as TGTGCCAGCAGCCGAGCCGGGACTGGGACCTACGAGCAGTACTTC. Translating gives CASSRAGTGTYEQYF.

There are a few counts of this clone. The chain carries TRBV11-2 and TRBJ1-5, with D tentatively TRBD1 (5 bases). Trimming took off 1 base at V and 4 bases at J, with 11 bases between the two ends. From germline, CDR1 is SGHAT and CDR2 FQNNGV. CDR3 length: 15 residues. The CDR3 DNA follows: TGTGCCAGCAGCTTAGCGCTAGGGGAAAATCAGCCCCAGCATTTT. It specifies CASSLALGENQPQHF. Supplemented by reference TRBV11-2 and TRBJ1-5, the full variable domain reads EAGVAQSPRYKIIEKRQSVAFWCNPISGHATLYWYQQILGQGPKLLIQFQNNGVVDDSQLPKDRFSAERLKGVDSTLKIQPAKLEDSAVYLCASSLALGENQPQHFGDGTRLSIL.

The chain is built from TRBV11-2 and TRBJ2-7; D may be TRBD2 (6 bases). Germline loops: CDR1 SGHAT, CDR2 FQNNGV. Trimming shortened V by 1 base and J by 4 bases, and 11 bases separated the two germline ends. The CDR3 loop spans 14 amino acids. The CDR3 spells CASSLVFREYEQYF. CDR3 nucleotide sequence: TGTGCCAGCAGCTTAGTTTTCCGGGAGTACGAGCAGTACTTC.

The chain uses TRBV18 and TRBJ2-3; a possible D gene is TRBD1 (6 bases). The V end was cut by 6 bases, the J end by 4 bases, with 26 bases between. Germline CDR1 and CDR2: KGHSH and LQKENI. This CDR3 comprises 18 residues. Here the CDR3 reads CASSKPSARGNVPDTQYF. In nucleotides, the CDR3 is TGTGCCAGCTCGAAACCCTCGGCCAGGGGAAATGTTCCAGATACGCAGTATTTT.

The chain links TRBV18 to TRBJ2-7; D is possibly TRBD1 (5 bases). V was cut by 2 bases and J by 0 bases, with 8 bases left in between. This CDR3 has 14 amino acids. Germline V lookup: CDR1 KGHSH, CDR2 LQKENI. The CDR3 loop is CASSPGAPSYEQYF. The CDR3 bases are TGTGCCAGCTCACCAGGGGCCCCCTCCTACGAGCAGTACTTC.

The rearrangement uses TRBV11-2 and TRBJ2-7; the match to TRBD1 covers 8 bases. Germline CDR1 reads SGHAT; CDR2 reads FQNNGV. The CDR3 has 15 residues. The V and J ends lost 1 base and 6 bases, in that order; junction bases with no gene match: 8. The CDR3 DNA sequence: TGTGCCAGCAGCTTAGCCGGGCAGGGGGCGCGCGAGCAGTACTTC. It specifies CASSLAGQGAREQYF.

This clone is a singleton in its sample. The V call is TRBV5-4, the J call TRBJ2-5; TRBD1 is a possible D gene (6 bases). Trimming stripped 1 base from V and 2 bases from J, with 9 bases between. Germline CDR1 SGHNT, CDR2 YYREEE (reference sequence). CDR3 length: 14 residues. This CDR3 is CASSLTGSQETQYF. The CDR3 DNA reads as TGTGCCAGCAGCTTGACAGGGTCGCAAGAGACCCAGTACTTC.

The chain links TRBV5-6 to TRBJ1-6; D perhaps matches TRBD1 (5 bases). V was trimmed by 2 bases and J by 6 bases, leaving 9 bases between them. CDR1 is SGHDT, CDR2 YYEEEE, per germline. The CDR3 totals 14 residues. The CDR3 reads CASSFRRVNSPLHF. The CDR3 region has the DNA TGTGCCAGCAGCTTCCGCAGGGTTAATTCACCCCTCCACTTT.

V usage is TRBV10-3 and J usage is TRBJ2-7, with D perhaps TRBD1 or TRBD2 (5 bases each). The CDR3 loop spans 14 amino acids. The V end lost 0 bases, the J end lost 5 bases, and 11 bases lay between the germline ends. Germline V lookup: CDR1 ENHRY, CDR2 SYGVKD. The CDR3 protein is CAISESAGRNEQYF. CDR3 DNA sequence: TGTGCCATCAGTGAGTCGGCAGGGAGAAACGAGCAGTACTTC.

J is TRBJ2-7 and V is TRBV27; D possibly uses TRBD1 or TRBD2 (6 bases each). The CDR3 has 16 residues. The germline V gene encodes CDR1 MNHEY and CDR2 SMNVEV (reference sequence). V was shortened by 5 bases and J by 0 bases, with 17 bases between the two germline ends. CDR3 residues: CASSLLPGAYSYEQYF. CDR3 nucleotides: TGTGCCAGCAGTCTCCTTCCGGGGGCGTACTCCTACGAGCAGTACTTC.

This rearrangement joins TRBV5-1 to TRBJ2-7; D gene uncertain. Germline-derived CDR1 and CDR2 are SGHRS and YFSETQ. The length of the CDR3 is 13 residues. Trimming removed 0 bases from V and 3 bases from J, with 7 bases in between. The CDR3 nucleotides read TGCGCCAGCAGCTTGGGGATCCGCTACGAGCAGTACTTC. Translating it yields CASSLGIRYEQYF.

The V gene is TRBV5-4, the J gene TRBJ2-7, with 10 bases identical to TRBD2. This CDR3 region has 15 residues. The germline CDR1 and CDR2 sequences are SGHNT and YYREEE (reference sequence). V lost 1 base and J lost 3; bases outside the gene matches: 4. CDR3 sequence reads: CASSLRAGGVYEQYF. The DNA for the CDR3 is TGTGCCAGCAGCTTGCGAGCGGGAGGGGTCTACGAGCAGTACTTC.

The V call is TRBV18, the J call TRBJ1-5, with D maybe TRBD1 (5 bases). The CDR3 consists of 18 residues. Germline CDR1 KGHSH, CDR2 LQKENI. The V and J ends lost 3 bases and 3 bases respectively, with 21 bases between them. This CDR3 is CASSPTPRQMPFNQPQHF. The CDR3 DNA sequence: TGTGCCAGCTCACCCACTCCCAGACAGATGCCTTTCAATCAGCCCCAGCATTTT.

This clone was detected only once. The chain uses TRBV18 and TRBJ2-1, with TRBD1 identical over 9 bases. The CDR3 spans 16 residues. The J segment lost 4 bases and the V segment lost 1 base, leaving 5 bases of the junction unmatched. The germline gives CDR1 KGHSH, CDR2 LQKENI. This CDR3 reads CASSPLGTGKYNEQFF. In nucleotides, the CDR3 is TGTGCCAGCTCACCACTAGGGACAGGGAAATACAATGAGCAGTTCTTC.

The chain combines TRBV11-3 with TRBJ2-2; 7 bases line up with TRBD1. CDR3 length: 16 residues. The V segment lost 2 bases and the J segment 1 base; nucleotides outside the gene matches: 4. CDR1 and CDR2 from the germline V gene are SGHNT and YENEEA. Written as DNA, the CDR3 is TGTGCCAGCAGCTTATTGAGGGGGCGGAACACCGGGGAGCTGTTTTTT. It specifies CASSLLRGRNTGELFF.

The chain couples TRBV5-1 to TRBJ2-5, with D perhaps being TRBD1 or TRBD2 (5 bases each). The better agreement between TRBJ2-7 and the DNA end casts doubt on the J call. Germline-derived CDR1 and CDR2 are SGHRS and YFSETQ. CDR3 length: 17 residues. The CDR3 coding sequence is TGCGCCAGCAGCCCGGGGACGGCCCCCCCATCCGGCTACGAGCAGTACTTC. It yields the protein CASSPGTAPPSGYEQYF.

The chain couples TRBV5-6 to TRBJ2-1; maybe TRBD1 (7 bases). Germline V gene lookup returns CDR1 SGHDT and CDR2 YYEEEE. The V and J ends lost 1 base and 4 bases respectively, with 12 bases between them. The length of the CDR3 is 15 residues. For the CDR3, the DNA is TGTGCCAGCAGCTTGTGGAGGGGGCCTTACAATGAGCAGTTCTTC. Amino acid sequence: CASSLWRGPYNEQFF.